The table lists the clone carrying this T cell receptor (beta chain) with many counts. There are 13 residues in the CDR3. Germline V CDR1 and CDR2: MNHEY, SVGAGI. V lost 7 bases, J lost 9 bases, and 8 bases stayed unmatched. Assay: immunoSEQ multiplex PCR; the TCRdb copy retains only in-frame clones and omits some. The table lists fewer than 40,000 clones, with no singletons. These data belong to a study of T cells after posttransplantation cyclophosphamide. The receptor's source is a woman in her forties or fifties in good health and a related stem cell transplant donor. The rearrangement uses TRBV6-5 and TRBJ2-2; 7 positions agree with TRBD1. Sequences were obtained from PBMCs. CDR3 in amino acids: CASNPGQDRELFF. The CDR3 DNA reads as TGTGCCAGCAATCCCGGACAGGACAGGGAGCTGTTTTTT.